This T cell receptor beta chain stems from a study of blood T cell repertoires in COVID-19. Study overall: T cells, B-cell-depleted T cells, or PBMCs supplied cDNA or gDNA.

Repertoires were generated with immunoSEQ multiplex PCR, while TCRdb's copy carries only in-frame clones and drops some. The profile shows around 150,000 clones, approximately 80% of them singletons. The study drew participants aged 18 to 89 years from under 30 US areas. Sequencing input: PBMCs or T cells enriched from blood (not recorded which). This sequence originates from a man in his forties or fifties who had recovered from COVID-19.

In DNA form, the CDR3 reads TGTGCCAGCTCACGCGGGACAGGGGATAGCAATCAGCCCCAGCATTTT. It specifies CASSRGTGDSNQPQHF. The chain recombines TRBV18 with TRBJ1-5, with 10 nucleotides matching TRBD1. This CDR3 is built from 16 residues. The J segment lost 0 bases and the V segment lost 4 bases, leaving 3 bases of the junction unmatched. Per germline, CDR1 KGHSH and CDR2 LQKENI.